The 4 T cell receptor beta chains below all came from one sample that was sequenced in a study of cytomegalovirus exposure and HLA in healthy donors. The primer mix had 60 Vbeta and 13 Jbeta primers. Sequencing was performed with immunoSEQ multiplex PCR; in TCRdb, only in-frame clones are kept and a portion is missing. Of a few hundred thousand clones listed, roughly 84% are singletons. Sequenced material: PBMCs. The source is a girl aged 5-17 years in good health and CMV-seronegative.

The chain employs TRBV18 and TRBJ2-7, with 8 nucleotides matching TRBD2. The CDR3 has 15 residues. Germline lookup yields CDR1 KGHSH and CDR2 LQKENI. The trim removed 6 bases at V and 3 bases at J, leaving 10 bases unmatched. The DNA of the CDR3 is TGTGCCAGCTCTTGGGACTCACGGGGGGGCTACGAGCAGTACTTC. Its translation: CASSWDSRGGYEQYF.

The chain employs TRBV11-3 and TRBJ2-1, with D hard to call. With 1 base removed from V and 10 bases from J, the gap between germline ends came to 8 bases. The CDR3 has 12 amino acids. CDR1 and CDR2 (germline): SGHNT, YENEEA. CDR3 DNA sequence: TGTGCCAGCAGCTTAGGCTTCGGGGAGCAGTTCTTC. Amino acid sequence: CASSLGFGEQFF.

This clone showed up just a few times. The chain is built from TRBV6-5 and TRBJ1-1, with 7 bases matching TRBD1. The V gene's germline CDR1 is MNHEY and CDR2 SVGAGI. CDR3 size: 12 residues. J gave up 11 bases and V 6 bases, and 9 bases lay outside the gene matches. The CDR3 reads CASSKDRLSAFF. CDR3 in DNA: TGTGCCAGCAGCAAGGACAGGTTGAGTGCTTTCTTT.

The CDR3 here is CASQQQPQHF. The CDR3, as DNA: TGTGCCAGTCAACAGCAGCCCCAGCATTTT. The gene calls are TRBV2 and TRBJ1-5; unclear D gene. The CDR3 sequence is 10 residues long. The germline V and J ends were trimmed by 9 bases and 7 bases, with 7 bases remaining between them. Germline CDR1 and CDR2: SNHLY and FYNNEI.